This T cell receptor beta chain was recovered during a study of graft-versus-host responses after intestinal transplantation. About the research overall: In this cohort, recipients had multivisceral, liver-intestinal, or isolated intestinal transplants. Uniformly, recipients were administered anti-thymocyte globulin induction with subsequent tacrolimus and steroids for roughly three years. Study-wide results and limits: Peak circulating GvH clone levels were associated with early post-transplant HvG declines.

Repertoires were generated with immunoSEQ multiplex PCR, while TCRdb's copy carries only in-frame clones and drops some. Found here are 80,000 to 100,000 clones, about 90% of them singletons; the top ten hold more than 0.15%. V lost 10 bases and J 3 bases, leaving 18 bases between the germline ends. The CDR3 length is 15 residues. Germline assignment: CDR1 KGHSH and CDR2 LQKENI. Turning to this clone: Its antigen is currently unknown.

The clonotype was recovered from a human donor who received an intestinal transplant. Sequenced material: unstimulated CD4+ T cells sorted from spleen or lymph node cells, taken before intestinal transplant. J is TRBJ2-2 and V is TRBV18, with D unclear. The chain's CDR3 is CATHYSVTHTGELFF. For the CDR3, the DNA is TGTGCCACCCATTATTCCGTGACACACACCGGGGAGCTGTTTTTT.